Presented here are 32 T cell receptor beta chains from one specimen sequenced in a study of T-cell reconstitution after alpha-beta-depleted transplantation in children. TCRbeta library preparation incorporated unique molecular identifiers. TCRdb re-called the PCR reads through MiXCR, storing one row per CDR3 protein. The sample has approximately 400,000 distinct CDR3 sequences, approximately 11% seen once. The sequenced sample was PBMCs from the stem cell graft donor, obtained from the stem cell graft. These receptors came from a human donor who donated a stem cell graft to a child with acute myeloid leukemia.

This clonotype occurred a few times. The CDR3 loop reads CSAYRAESSYNEQFF. In nucleotides, the CDR3 is TGCAGTGCTTACAGAGCGGAGAGCTCCTACAATGAGCAGTTCTTC. The chain couples TRBV20-1 to TRBJ2-1; D may be TRBD2 (5 bases). V shed 5 bases and J shed 0 bases, with 14 bases lying between them. CDR3 length equals 15 residues. Germline CDR1 DFQATT, CDR2 SNEGSKA (reference sequence).

The gene calls are TRBV12-3 or TRBV12-4 and TRBJ2-1, with a weak D call TRBD2 (5 bases). The germline V and J ends were trimmed by 6 bases and 2 bases, with 11 bases remaining between them. The CDR3 is made up of 14 amino acids. The CDR3 sequence is CASSPERAYNEQFF. CDR3 in DNA: TGTGCCAGCAGCCCCGAGAGGGCCTACAATGAGCAGTTCTTC.

This clonotype has just a few counts. This rearrangement joins TRBV4-1 to TRBJ2-7; 13 bases match TRBD2. The V gene end was trimmed by 3 bases and the J gene end by 3 bases; junction bases not matched to a gene: 8. The CDR3 consists of 17 residues. CDR1 is MGHRA and CDR2 is YSYEKL in the germline V gene. CDR3 nucleotides: TGCGCCAGCAGCCAGATACAACTAGCGGGGGGGAACTACGAGCAGTACGTC. Translation gives CASSQIQLAGGNYEQYV.

This clonotype has a count of ten or more. The chain is built from TRBV18 and TRBJ2-5, with 8 bases matching TRBD1. CDR3 size: 14 residues. Germline trimming cut 6 bases from V and 4 bases from J; bases unmatched to any gene: 7. Germline V gene lookup returns CDR1 KGHSH and CDR2 LQKENI. The DNA of the CDR3 is TGTGCCAGCTCGTCGGGACAGGTCCCAGAGACCCAGTACTTC. Residues: CASSSGQVPETQYF.

This sequence joins TRBV6-5 and TRBJ1-1; no reliable D call. CDR1 is MNHEY, CDR2 SVGAGI, per germline. The CDR3 loop spans 16 amino acids. V was shortened by 1 base and J by 3 bases, with 15 bases between the two germline ends. DNA of the CDR3: TGTGCCAGCAGTTACTTCCCGGCAGGCTCGGACACTGAAGCTTTCTTT. Its protein product is CASSYFPAGSDTEAFF.

The chain recombines TRBV7-2 with TRBJ2-7; 7 bases are a match to TRBD1. With 5 bases clipped from V and 6 bases from J, the junction kept 10 bases outside the gene matches. The V gene's germline CDR1 is SGHTA and CDR2 FQGNSA. The CDR3 has 14 residues. In DNA, the CDR3 is TGTGCCAGCAGCCCCGACAGGGTTTCCCTCGAGCAGTACGTC. Translating it yields CASSPDRVSLEQYV.

This clonotype was found a few times. The rearrangement joins TRBV6-1 to TRBJ2-2; no definite D call. Germline lookup yields CDR1 MNHNS and CDR2 SASEGT. V was shortened by 5 bases and J by 5 bases, with 15 bases between the two germline ends. The CDR3 has 15 residues. The CDR3 nucleotides are TGTGCCAGCAGTCCCGGGTCATTGGGAACCGGGGAGCTGTTTTTT. Its protein is CASSPGSLGTGELFF.

This clonotype turned up a few times. The gene calls are TRBV5-1 and TRBJ2-5; 10 bases are shared with TRBD1. The CDR3 spans 16 residues. Germline assignment: CDR1 SGHRS and CDR2 YFSETQ. Trimming removed 0 bases from V and 4 bases from J; junction bases left unmatched: 6. The chain's CDR3 is CASSLVVTGGGETQYF. The CDR3 nucleotides read TGCGCCAGCAGCTTGGTCGTGACAGGGGGCGGAGAGACCCAGTACTTC.

J is TRBJ2-4 and V is TRBV25-1, with D hard to call. Germline CDR1 is MGHDK and CDR2 is SYGVNS. There are 12 residues in the CDR3. The V end lost 4 bases, the J end lost 7 bases, and 8 bases lay between the germline ends. The CDR3 nucleotides read TGTGCCAGCAGTGCCTTGGGTAACATTCAGTACTTC. This translates into CASSALGNIQYF.

The chain has TRBV29-1 and TRBJ2-7; 12 bases are a match to TRBD2. Trimming removed 4 bases from V and 6 bases from J; junction bases left unmatched: 10. The germline V gene has CDR1 SQVTM and CDR2 ANQGSEA. The CDR3 is made up of 15 amino acids. CDR3 in amino acids: CSVGSGLAGRVEQYF. For the CDR3, the DNA is TGCAGCGTTGGTTCTGGACTAGCGGGAAGGGTCGAGCAGTACTTC.

There are many counts of this clonotype. The genes are TRBV7-9 and TRBJ2-3; 9 positions match TRBD2. V dropped 4 bases and J dropped 2; count of bases not matched to a gene: 4. The CDR3 length is 15 residues. Germline CDR1 reads SEHNR; CDR2 reads FQNEAQ (reference sequence). In nucleotides, the CDR3 is TGTGCCAGCAGCTGGCGGGAGGGCCTCACAGATACGCAGTATTTT. Amino acid sequence: CASSWREGLTDTQYF.

The chain couples TRBV20-1 to TRBJ1-6, with 9 positions matching TRBD1. The V gene's germline CDR1 is DFQATT and CDR2 SNEGSKA (reference sequence). V trimming: 4 bases; J trimming: 11 bases; junction bases outside the gene matches: 6. The CDR3 spans 13 residues. This chain's CDR3 is CSATRDRDPPLHF. The CDR3 coding sequence is TGCAGTGCTACCCGGGACAGGGACCCACCCCTCCACTTT.

The rearrangement uses TRBV20-1 and TRBJ2-1, with 7 bases aligning to TRBD1. The CDR3 is made up of 13 amino acids. The V and J ends lost 6 bases and 13 bases, in that order; junction bases with no gene match: 15. Germline V gives CDR1 DFQATT, CDR2 SNEGSKA (reference sequence). The CDR3 here is CSAIQGLEGKQFF. The DNA of the CDR3 is TGCAGTGCAATACAGGGGTTAGAGGGTAAACAGTTCTTC.

This clonotype was seen many times. The V gene is TRBV12-3 or TRBV12-4, the J gene TRBJ2-2; weak D call: TRBD2 (6 bases). This CDR3 region has 15 residues. The V gene lost 3 bases and the J gene lost 1 base, with 9 bases spanning the gap. The CDR3 loop is CASSFIGGNTGELFF. In nucleotides, the CDR3 is TGTGCCAGCAGTTTTATCGGGGGGAACACCGGGGAGCTGTTTTTT.

CDR3 loop: CASSEGASSADTQYF. In DNA, the CDR3 is TGTGCCAGCAGTGAAGGGGCTAGCAGCGCAGATACGCAGTATTTT. The chain carries TRBV6-1 and TRBJ2-3, with a tentative D call TRBD2 (5 bases). The length of the CDR3 is 15 residues. Germline V gene sequence: CDR1 MNHNS, CDR2 SASEGT. V was pared by 1 base and J by 4 bases, with 12 bases between.

This clonotype has just a few counts. The DNA of the CDR3 is TGTGCCAGCAGCTTAAGTCGCAGCCGAAACACCATATATTTT. This gives the protein CASSLSRSRNTIYF. The J gene is TRBJ1-3, the V gene TRBV7-3; D not resolved. Germline CDR1 and CDR2: SGHTA and FQGTGA. This CDR3 spans 14 amino acids. The V end was cut by 1 base, the J end by 5 bases, with 9 bases between.

This rearrangement joins TRBV3-1 to TRBJ2-3; D is undetermined. The CDR3 is 13 amino acids. Per germline, CDR1 LGHDT and CDR2 YNNKEL (reference sequence). The V and J ends lost 0 bases and 8 bases respectively, with 9 bases between them. CDR3 coding DNA: TGTGCCAGCAGCCAAGAGGCCCGTGGTACGCAGTATTTT. It yields the protein CASSQEARGTQYF.

As DNA, the CDR3 is TGTGCCAGCAGTGGGGGGACGGGACAGCCACGAGACTCACCCCTCCACTTT. This translates into CASSGGTGQPRDSPLHF. The J gene is TRBJ1-6, the V gene TRBV25-1; TRBD1 agrees at 7 bases. Per germline, CDR1 MGHDK and CDR2 SYGVNS. This CDR3 spans 17 amino acids. The V segment lost 4 bases and the J segment 10 bases; nucleotides outside the gene matches: 16.

The genes are TRBV4-1 and TRBJ1-5; D unclear. CDR1 and CDR2 (germline): MGHRA, YSYEKL. V lost 4 bases and J lost 4, with 8 bases in between. This CDR3 region has 13 residues. CDR3 nucleotides: TGCGCCAGCAGCCTGACCCTTAATCAGCCCCAGCATTTT. This codes for CASSLTLNQPQHF.

Many counts were recorded for this clonotype. This rearrangement joins TRBV5-1 to TRBJ2-3, with 7 bases that match TRBD1. CDR1 is SGHRS, CDR2 YFSETQ, per germline. CDR3 length equals 14 residues. The junction had 6 bases not matched to a gene; V was cut back by 2 bases and J by 6 bases. The CDR3 spells CASSFDRVEDTQYF. Written as DNA, the CDR3 is TGCGCCAGCAGCTTCGACAGGGTTGAGGATACGCAGTATTTT.

This clonotype was recorded many times. The chain recombines TRBV12-3 or TRBV12-4 with TRBJ2-2; D perhaps matches TRBD2 (6 bases). The V and J ends lost 6 bases and 5 bases respectively, with 16 bases between them. The CDR3 spans 15 residues. CDR3 loop: CASSPSGGVTGELFF. DNA for the CDR3: TGTGCCAGCAGCCCAAGCGGCGGGGTAACCGGGGAGCTGTTTTTT.

This clonotype was seen a handful of times. The gene calls are TRBV5-1 and TRBJ2-7; perhaps D is TRBD1 or TRBD2 (6 bases each). V lost 3 bases and J lost 2, with 18 bases in between. This CDR3 has 16 residues. Germline V gene data show CDR1 as SGHRS and CDR2 as YFSETQ. The CDR3 protein is CASSSNVGGLPYEQYF. CDR3 in DNA: TGCGCCAGCAGCTCGAACGTCGGGGGCCTACCCTACGAGCAGTACTTC. The full variable domain, its missing parts supplied by reference TRBV5-1 and TRBJ2-7, is KAGVTQTPRYLIKTRGQQVTLSCSPISGHRSVSWYQQTPGQGLQFLFEYFSETQRNKGNFPGRFSGRQFSNSRSEMNVSTLELGDSALYLCASSSNVGGLPYEQYFGPGTRLTVT.

This clonotype was counted a single time. The junction and the germline gene differ at one end; a read error may be behind it. V and J are TRBV3-1 and TRBJ2-6; 10 nucleotides line up with TRBD1. CDR3 size: 17 residues. Germline CDR1 reads LGHDT; CDR2 reads YNNKEL (reference sequence). The CDR3 coding sequence is TGTGCCAGCAGCCAGGGGACAGGGGTGAGAGGGGCCAACGGCCTGACTTTC. Protein sequence: CASSQGTGVRGANGLTF.

This sequence joins TRBV7-2 and TRBJ2-7; a weak D match, TRBD1 (5 bases). This CDR3 has 14 amino acids. The germline gives CDR1 SGHTA, CDR2 FQGNSA. The V end was cut by 7 bases, the J end by 1 base, with 14 bases between. The CDR3 DNA follows: TGTGCCAGCAACCTCCCAGCAGGGTCCTACGAGCAGTACGTC. Amino acid sequence: CASNLPAGSYEQYV.

The genes are TRBV4-1 and TRBJ2-3; weak D call: TRBD2 (6 bases). CDR1 MGHRA and CDR2 YSYEKL come from the germline V gene. Deletions cut 4 bases from V and 1 base from J, with 12 bases between. The CDR3 consists of 15 residues. The CDR3 bases are TGCGCCAGCAGCCTACTTCCGGGAGGCACAGATACGCAGTATTTT. This codes for CASSLLPGGTDTQYF.

The chain recombines TRBV7-2 with TRBJ2-1; tentatively, D is TRBD1 (6 bases). Trimming took 1 base from V and 4 from J, leaving 11 bases between them. Germline V gene lookup returns CDR1 SGHTA and CDR2 FQGNSA. The CDR3 contains 15 residues. The CDR3 spells CASSLVYRAYNEQFF. The CDR3 DNA reads TGTGCCAGCAGCTTAGTCTACAGGGCTTACAATGAGCAGTTCTTC.

At least ten counts were recorded for this clonotype. The chain joins TRBV9 to TRBJ1-1; D unresolved. The CDR3 loop spans 13 amino acids. Germline-derived CDR1 and CDR2 are SGDLS and YYNGEE. Trimming took 6 bases from V and 2 from J, leaving 11 bases between them. The CDR3 loop is CASTRGLNTEAFF. The DNA for the CDR3 is TGTGCCAGCACTCGAGGGCTTAACACTGAAGCTTTCTTT.

The chain recombines TRBV9 with TRBJ2-5; D gene unclear. V lost 3 bases, J lost 0 bases, and 6 bases lay in between. Germline V gene data show CDR1 as SGDLS and CDR2 as YYNGEE. The CDR3 is made up of 13 amino acids. The CDR3 DNA follows: TGTGCCAGCAGCGCCCTGGACCAAGAGACCCAGTACTTC. As protein: CASSALDQETQYF.

The chain is built from TRBV29-1 and TRBJ2-1, with TRBD2 matching 11 bases. Germline trimming cut 2 bases from V and 15 bases from J; bases unmatched to any gene: 12. The CDR3 spans 14 residues. Germline lookup yields CDR1 SQVTM and CDR2 ANQGSEA. The chain's CDR3 is CSVEIISLAGGWFF. CDR3 bases: TGCAGCGTTGAAATTATAAGCCTAGCGGGAGGTTGGTTCTTC.

V and J are TRBV3-1 and TRBJ1-2; D gene ambiguous. The V end was cut by 0 bases, the J end by 4 bases, with 12 bases between. Germline V CDR1 and CDR2: LGHDT, YNNKEL (reference sequence). The CDR3 is 15 amino acids. CDR3 sequence (DNA): TGTGCCAGCAGCCAAGACCCAGCGGGTTTCTATGGCTACACCTTC. Protein product: CASSQDPAGFYGYTF.

The chain recombines TRBV7-9 with TRBJ2-2, with a weak D call TRBD1 (6 bases). Germline CDR1 reads SEHNR; CDR2 reads FQNEAQ (reference sequence). The CDR3 loop spans 16 amino acids. The ends were cut back, 5 bases at V and 4 bases at J, with 17 bases in the middle. In DNA, the CDR3 is TGTGCCAGCAGCCTCTCCGGGACACCCTTCACCGGGGAGCTGTTTTTT. This sequence encodes CASSLSGTPFTGELFF.

This clonotype was seen a few times. CDR3 DNA sequence: TGTGCCAGCAGAGGACAGGGGACCAACACCGGGGAGCTGTTTTTT. Translated: CASRGQGTNTGELFF. The V gene is TRBV12-3 or TRBV12-4, the J gene TRBJ2-2, with 9 bases matching TRBD1. Trimming at V came to 6 bases and at J to 2 bases, leaving 4 bases not matched to a gene. The CDR3 totals 15 residues.